This T cell receptor beta chain originates from a study of a mutant IDH1 vaccine in newly diagnosed glioma. Study in general: Vaccines were begun 4-6 weeks after radiotherapy alone, or with temozolomide cycles. The study's findings and limits: Shifts in the top peripheral T cell clonotypes seemed unrelated to pseudoprogression.

Sequencing used immunoSEQ multiplex PCR; TCRdb keeps in-frame clones, though not all of them. The data show approximately 62,000 clones, with approximately 81% seen just once and under 4.5% held by the top ten. The V and J ends lost 9 bases and 6 bases, in that order; junction bases with no gene match: 4. Germline lookup yields CDR1 MDHEN and CDR2 SYDVKM. The CDR3 runs to 11 residues. This sample's time point: week 23, last vaccination. Doses of 300 ug of mutant IDH1 20-mer peptide were given with topical imiquimod. As to this clone: The target antigen is unknown.

Here the sequenced sample was PBMCs, taken from a glioma patient whose treatment included an IDH1 peptide vaccine. This clonotype was obtained from a man aged 25 to 40 with glioma. The chain employs TRBV28 and TRBJ2-7, with 8 bases aligning to TRBD1. CDR3 loop: CASDRGSEQYF. The CDR3 nucleotides are TGTGCCAGTGACAGGGGCTCCGAGCAGTACTTC.